At least ten counts were recorded for the clone carrying this TCR beta chain. What it binds is not known. The data derive from a study of T cell repertoires in cytomegalovirus infection. Turning to the study itself: Both CMV infection and a matching HLA type were indicated by public TCR beta signatures.

The length of the CDR3 is 15 residues. With V trimmed by 4 bases and J by 1 base, 3 bases remained unmatched. CDR1 and CDR2 from the germline V gene are SEHNR and FQNEAQ (reference sequence). TCRdb processed the reads anew with MiXCR; each CDR3 protein has one entry. The sample shows around 120,000 distinct CDR3 sequences, roughly 9% of them seen only once. Findings of the study overall: Adding up the frequency of public TCR beta families identified people who carried CMV plus the relevant HLA. HLA-C-restricted TCR beta clonotypes specific for CMV led the ex vivo response.

The receptor comes from a human donor in good health (CMV status not recorded). Some clones in this sample may be carry-over from other donors' samples. Sequencing was performed on PBMCs. The chain links TRBV7-9 to TRBJ2-3; 9 bases map to TRBD2. The CDR3 spells CASSSLAGRTDTQYF. The CDR3 region has the DNA TGTGCCAGCAGCTCCCTAGCGGGGCGCACAGATACGCAGTATTTT.